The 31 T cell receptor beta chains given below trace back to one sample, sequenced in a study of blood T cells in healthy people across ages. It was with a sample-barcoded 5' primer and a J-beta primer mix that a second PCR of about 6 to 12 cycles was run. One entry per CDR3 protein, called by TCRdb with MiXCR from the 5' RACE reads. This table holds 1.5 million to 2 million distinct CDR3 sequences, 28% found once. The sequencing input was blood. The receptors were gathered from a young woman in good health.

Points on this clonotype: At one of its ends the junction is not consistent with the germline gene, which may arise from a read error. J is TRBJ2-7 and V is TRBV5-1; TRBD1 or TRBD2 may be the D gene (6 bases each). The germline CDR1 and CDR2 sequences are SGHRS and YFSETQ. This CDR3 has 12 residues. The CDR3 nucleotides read TGCGCCAGCATCTTGGGGGCGGGGGAGCAGTACTTC. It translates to CASILGAGEQYF.

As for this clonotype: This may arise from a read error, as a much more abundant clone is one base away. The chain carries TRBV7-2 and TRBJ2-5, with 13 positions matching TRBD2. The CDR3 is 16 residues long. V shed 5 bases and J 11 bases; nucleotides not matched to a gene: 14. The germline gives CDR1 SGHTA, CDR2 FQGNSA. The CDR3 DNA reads TGTGCCAGCAGCGACCCGGGACTAGCGGGAAACAATGAGCAGTACTTC. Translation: CASSDPGLAGNNEQYF.

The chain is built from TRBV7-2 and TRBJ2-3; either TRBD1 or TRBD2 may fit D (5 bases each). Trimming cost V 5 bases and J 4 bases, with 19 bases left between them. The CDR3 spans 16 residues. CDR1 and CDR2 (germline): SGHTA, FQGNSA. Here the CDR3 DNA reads TGTGCCAGCAGCCTACCTTGGGGGTCGATAGCAGATACGCAGTATTTT. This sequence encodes CASSLPWGSIADTQYF. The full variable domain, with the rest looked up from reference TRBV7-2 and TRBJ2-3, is GAGVSQSPSNKVTEKGKDVELRCDPISGHTALYWYRQSLGQGLEFLIYFQGNSAPDKSGLPSDRFSAERTGGSVSTLTIQRTQQEDSAVYLCASSLPWGSIADTQYFGPGTRLTVL.

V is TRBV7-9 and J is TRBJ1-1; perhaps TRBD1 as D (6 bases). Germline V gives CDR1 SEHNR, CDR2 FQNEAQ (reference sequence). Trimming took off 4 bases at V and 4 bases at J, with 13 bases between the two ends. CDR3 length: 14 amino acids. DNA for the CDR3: TGTGCCAGCAGCTATGAGGGGGGAGTCACTGAAGCTTTCTTT. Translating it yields CASSYEGGVTEAFF.

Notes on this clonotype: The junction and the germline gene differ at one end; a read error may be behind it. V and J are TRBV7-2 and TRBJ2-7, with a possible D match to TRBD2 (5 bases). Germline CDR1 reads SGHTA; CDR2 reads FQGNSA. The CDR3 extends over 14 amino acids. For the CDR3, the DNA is TGTGCCAGCAGCTTAGACACGGGGTCGGACGAGCAGCACTTC. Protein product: CASSLDTGSDEQHF. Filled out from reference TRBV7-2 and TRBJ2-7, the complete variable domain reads GAGVSQSPSNKVTEKGKDVELRCDPISGHTALYWYRQSLGQGLEFLIYFQGNSAPDKSGLPSDRFSAERTGGSVSTLTIQRTQQEDSAVYLCASSLDTGSDEQHFGPGTRLTVT.

The CDR3 sequence: CASSLNRDGYGYTF. The CDR3 coding sequence is TGTGCCAGCAGCTTAAACAGGGATGGCTATGGCTACACCTTC. The chain joins TRBV27 to TRBJ1-2; possibly TRBD1 for D (6 bases). Germline CDR1 MNHEY, CDR2 SMNVEV (reference sequence). V lost 6 bases to trimming and J lost 4 bases, with 15 bases between them. The CDR3 is 14 amino acids.

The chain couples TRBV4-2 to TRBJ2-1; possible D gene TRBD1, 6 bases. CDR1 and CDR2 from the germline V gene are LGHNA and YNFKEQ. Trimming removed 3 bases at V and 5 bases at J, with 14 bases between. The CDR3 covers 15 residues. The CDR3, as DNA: TGTGCCAGCAGCCATAGGGGCCGGACAGACAATGAGCAGTTCTTC. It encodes CASSHRGRTDNEQFF.

The CDR3 coding sequence is TGTGCCAGCAGTGACGGGACTAGATTCAATGAGCAGTTCTTC. This encodes CASSDGTRFNEQFF. The chain links TRBV12-3 or TRBV12-4 to TRBJ2-1, with 8 bases fitting TRBD2. CDR3 length: 14 residues. The V segment lost 5 bases and the J segment 6 bases; nucleotides outside the gene matches: 6.

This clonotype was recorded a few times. CDR3 protein: CASGFGKAWETQYF. For the CDR3, the DNA is TGTGCCAGCGGCTTCGGGAAGGCCTGGGAGACCCAGTACTTC. The V call is TRBV6-5, the J call TRBJ2-5; the D gene is possibly TRBD2 (5 bases). V dropped 8 bases and J dropped 5 bases, with 18 bases sitting between them. This CDR3 contains 14 residues. CDR1 and CDR2 (germline): MNHEY, SVGAGI.

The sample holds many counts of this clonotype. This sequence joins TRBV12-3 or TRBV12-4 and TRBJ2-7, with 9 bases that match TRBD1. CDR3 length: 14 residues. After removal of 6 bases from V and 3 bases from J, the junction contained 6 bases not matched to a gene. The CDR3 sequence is CASRQTGGVYEQYF. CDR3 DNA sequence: TGTGCCAGCAGGCAGACAGGGGGTGTCTACGAGCAGTACTTC.

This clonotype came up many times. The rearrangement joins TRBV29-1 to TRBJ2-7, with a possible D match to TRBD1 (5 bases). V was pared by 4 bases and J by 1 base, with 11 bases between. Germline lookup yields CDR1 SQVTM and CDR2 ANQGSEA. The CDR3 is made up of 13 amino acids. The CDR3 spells CSVAAGPSYEQYF. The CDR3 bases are TGCAGCGTTGCGGCAGGGCCTTCCTACGAGCAGTACTTC.

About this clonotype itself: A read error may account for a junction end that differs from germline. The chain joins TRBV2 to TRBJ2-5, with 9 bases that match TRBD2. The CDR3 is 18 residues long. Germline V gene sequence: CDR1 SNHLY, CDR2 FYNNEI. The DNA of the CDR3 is TGTGTCAGCAGTGAAGTGGGCGGGTCTAGCGGGGCTCAAGAGACCCAGTACTTC. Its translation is CVSSEVGGSSGAQETQYF.

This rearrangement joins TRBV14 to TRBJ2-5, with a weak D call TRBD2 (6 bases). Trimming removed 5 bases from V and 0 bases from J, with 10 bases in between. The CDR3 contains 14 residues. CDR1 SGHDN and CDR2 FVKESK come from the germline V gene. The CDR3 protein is CASSFSSDQETQYF. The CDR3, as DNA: TGTGCCAGCAGCTTTTCTAGCGACCAAGAGACCCAGTACTTC.

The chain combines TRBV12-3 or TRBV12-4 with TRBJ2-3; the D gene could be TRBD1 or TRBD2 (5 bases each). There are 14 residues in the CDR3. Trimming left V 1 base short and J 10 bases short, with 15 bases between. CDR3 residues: CASSLGGARFAQYF. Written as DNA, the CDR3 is TGTGCCAGCAGTTTAGGAGGGGCCCGCTTCGCGCAGTATTTT.

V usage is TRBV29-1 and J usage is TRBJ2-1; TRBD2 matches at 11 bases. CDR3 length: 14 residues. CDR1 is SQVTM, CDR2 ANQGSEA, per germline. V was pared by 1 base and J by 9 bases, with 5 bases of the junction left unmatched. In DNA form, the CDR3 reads TGCAGCGTTGAAGGTAGCGGGGGGGCCGGTGAGCAGTTCTTC. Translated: CSVEGSGGAGEQFF.

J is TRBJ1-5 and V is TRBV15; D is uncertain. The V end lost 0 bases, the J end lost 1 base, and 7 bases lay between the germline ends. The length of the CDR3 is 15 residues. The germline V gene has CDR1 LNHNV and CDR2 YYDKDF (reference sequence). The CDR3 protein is CATSRDGQSNQPQHF. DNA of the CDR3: TGTGCCACCAGCAGAGATGGGCAGAGCAATCAGCCCCAGCATTTT.

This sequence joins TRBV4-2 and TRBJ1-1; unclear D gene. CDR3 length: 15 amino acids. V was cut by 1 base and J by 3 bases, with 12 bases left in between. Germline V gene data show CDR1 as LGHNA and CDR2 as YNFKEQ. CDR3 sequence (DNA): TGTGCCAGCAGCCAAGGGAAGTGGAGGGACACTGAAGCTTTCTTT. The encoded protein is CASSQGKWRDTEAFF.

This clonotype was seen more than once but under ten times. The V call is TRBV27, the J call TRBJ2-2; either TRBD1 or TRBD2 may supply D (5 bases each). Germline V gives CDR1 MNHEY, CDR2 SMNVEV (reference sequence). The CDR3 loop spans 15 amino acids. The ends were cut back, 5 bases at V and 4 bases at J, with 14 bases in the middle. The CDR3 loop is CASSPSTEGTGELFF. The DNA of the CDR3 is TGTGCCAGCAGTCCCTCGACAGAGGGCACCGGGGAGCTGTTTTTT.

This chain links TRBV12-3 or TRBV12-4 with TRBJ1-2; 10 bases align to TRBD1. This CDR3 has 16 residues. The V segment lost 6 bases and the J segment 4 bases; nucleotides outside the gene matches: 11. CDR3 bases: TGTGCCAGCAGGCAGATCCCGGGACAGGGGACCTATGGCTACACCTTC. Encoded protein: CASRQIPGQGTYGYTF.

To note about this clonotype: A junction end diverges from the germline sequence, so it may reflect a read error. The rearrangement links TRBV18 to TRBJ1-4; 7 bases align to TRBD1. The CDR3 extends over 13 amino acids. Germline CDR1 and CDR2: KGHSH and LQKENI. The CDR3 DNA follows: TGTGCCAGCTCACCGGGACAGACAGAAAAACGGTTTTTT. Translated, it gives CASSPGQTEKRFF.

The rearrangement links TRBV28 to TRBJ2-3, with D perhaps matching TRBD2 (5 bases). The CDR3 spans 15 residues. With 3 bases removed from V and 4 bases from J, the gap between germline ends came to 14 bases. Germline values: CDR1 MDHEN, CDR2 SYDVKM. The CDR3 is CASSFHSSKADTQYF. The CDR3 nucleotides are TGTGCCAGCAGTTTCCACTCTAGCAAGGCAGATACGCAGTATTTT.

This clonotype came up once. CDR3 DNA sequence: TGTGCCAGCAGCCAAGTCAGACAGGGCATCAGTCAGCCCCAGCATTTT. Its translation: CASSQVRQGISQPQHF. The chain uses TRBV4-2 and TRBJ1-5, with 7 bases fitting TRBD1. The germline V gene encodes CDR1 LGHNA and CDR2 YNFKEQ. The CDR3 has 16 residues. V lost 1 base, J lost 6 bases, and 9 bases stayed unmatched.

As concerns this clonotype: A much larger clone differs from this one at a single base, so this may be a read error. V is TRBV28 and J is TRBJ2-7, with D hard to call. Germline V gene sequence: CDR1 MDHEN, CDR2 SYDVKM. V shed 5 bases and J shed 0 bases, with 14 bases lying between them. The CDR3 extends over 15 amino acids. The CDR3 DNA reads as TGTGCCAGCAGTAGGGCAAGCCCAATCTCCTACGAGCAGTACTTC. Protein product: CASSRASPISYEQYF. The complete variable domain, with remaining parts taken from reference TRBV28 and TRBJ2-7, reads DVKVTQSSRYLVKRTGEKVFLECVQDMDHENMFWYRQDPGLGLRLIYFSYDVKMKEKGDIPEGYSVSREKKERFSLILESASTNQTSMYLCASSRASPISYEQYFGPGTRLTVT.

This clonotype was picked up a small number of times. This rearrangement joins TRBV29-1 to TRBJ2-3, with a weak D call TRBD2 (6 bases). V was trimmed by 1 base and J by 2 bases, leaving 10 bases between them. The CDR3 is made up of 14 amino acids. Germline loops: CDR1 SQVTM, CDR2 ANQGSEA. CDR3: CSVEGRGATDTQYF. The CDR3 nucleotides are TGCAGCGTTGAAGGTCGCGGGGCCACAGATACGCAGTATTTT.

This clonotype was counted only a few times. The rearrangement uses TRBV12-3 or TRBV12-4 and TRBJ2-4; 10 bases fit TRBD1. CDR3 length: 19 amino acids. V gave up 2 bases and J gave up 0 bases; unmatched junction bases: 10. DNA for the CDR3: TGTGCCAGCAGTTTATCCCGGGACAGGGGCTTACTAGCCAAAAACATTCAGTACTTC. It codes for CASSLSRDRGLLAKNIQYF.

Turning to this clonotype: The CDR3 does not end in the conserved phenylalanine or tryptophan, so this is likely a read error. The CDR3, as DNA: TGTGCCAGCAGCTTGGATACGGGGTACAATGAGCAGTTCGTC. This translates into CASSLDTGYNEQFV. This sequence joins TRBV5-5 and TRBJ2-1, with D tentatively TRBD2 (5 bases). The ends were cut back, 0 bases at V and 4 bases at J, with 8 bases in the middle. Germline CDR1 SGHKS, CDR2 YYEKEE (reference sequence). CDR3 length equals 14 residues.

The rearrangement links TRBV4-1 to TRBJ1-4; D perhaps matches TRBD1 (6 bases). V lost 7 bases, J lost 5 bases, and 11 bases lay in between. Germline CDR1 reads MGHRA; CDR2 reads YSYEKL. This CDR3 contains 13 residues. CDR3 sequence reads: CASTWTENEKLFF. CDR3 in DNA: TGCGCCAGCACCTGGACAGAGAATGAAAAACTGTTTTTT.

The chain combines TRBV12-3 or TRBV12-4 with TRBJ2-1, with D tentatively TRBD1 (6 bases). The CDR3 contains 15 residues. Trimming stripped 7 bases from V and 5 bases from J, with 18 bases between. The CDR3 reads CASILVGALDNEQFF. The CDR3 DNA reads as TGTGCCAGCATTCTAGTGGGGGCCCTTGACAATGAGCAGTTCTTC.

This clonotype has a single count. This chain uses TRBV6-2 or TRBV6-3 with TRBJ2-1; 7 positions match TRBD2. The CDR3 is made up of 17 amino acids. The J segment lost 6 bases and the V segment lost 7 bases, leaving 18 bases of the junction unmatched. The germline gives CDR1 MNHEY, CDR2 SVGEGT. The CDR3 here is CASTHRGGRVVGNEQFF. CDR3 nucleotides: TGTGCCAGCACCCACCGGGGCGGGAGAGTAGTAGGCAATGAGCAGTTCTTC.

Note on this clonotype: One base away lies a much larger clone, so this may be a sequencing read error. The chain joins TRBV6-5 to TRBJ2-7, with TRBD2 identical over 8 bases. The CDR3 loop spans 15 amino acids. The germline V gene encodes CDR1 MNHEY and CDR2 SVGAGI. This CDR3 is CTSSYRLAITYEQYF. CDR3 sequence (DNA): TGTACCAGCAGTTACCGACTAGCGATCACCTACGAGCAGTACTTC.

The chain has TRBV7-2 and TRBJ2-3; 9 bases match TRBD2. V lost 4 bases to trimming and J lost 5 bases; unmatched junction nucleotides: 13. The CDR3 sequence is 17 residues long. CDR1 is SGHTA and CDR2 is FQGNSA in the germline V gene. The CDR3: CASSWKDSGGLGDTQYF. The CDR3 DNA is TGTGCCAGCAGCTGGAAAGACAGCGGGGGGCTAGGAGATACGCAGTATTTT.